This T cell receptor beta chain was identified during a study of siplizumab effects on memory and regulatory T cells. Overall study results and limits: Naive T cells appeared more varied than memory cells and looked like key alloresponse contributors. For siplizumab cultures, the suppressive function of their proliferating Tregs was not confirmed.

The CDR3 length is 13 residues. The J segment lost 6 bases and the V segment lost 4 bases, leaving 4 bases of the junction unmatched. Germline-derived CDR1 and CDR2 are SGHTA and FQGTGA. TCRdb's copy holds only in-frame clones and misses some; the assay was immunoSEQ multiplex PCR. The sample shows about 100,000 clones, around 92% of them seen only once. Details on this clone: Its matching antigen is unknown.

The J gene is TRBJ2-7, the V gene TRBV7-3; 9 bases line up with TRBD1. The sample was CD4+ T cells sorted from blood. This TCR came from a human donor in good health. The CDR3, as DNA: TGTGCCAGCAGCTCGGGACAGGGCAGCGAGCAGTACTTC. Protein: CASSSGQGSEQYF. The full variable domain, with the rest looked up from reference TRBV7-3 and TRBJ2-7, is GAGVSQTPSNKVTEKGKYVELRCDPISGHTALYWYRQSLGQGPEFLIYFQGTGAADDSGLPNDRFFAVRPEGSVSTLKIQRTERGDSAVYLCASSSGQGSEQYFGPGTRLTVT.